Listed here are 32 T cell receptor beta chains from one sample, sequenced in a study of OX40 agonist ivuxolimab in advanced cancers. Libraries were prepared through the immunoSEQ multiplex PCR assay. Held by TCRdb, this immuneACCESS table contains in-frame sequences only and omits some clones. Under half of the omission traces to an unresolved V gene where checked; the cause of the rest is unknown. The sample data list 25,000 to 30,000 clones, and 83% of these were observed just once. The ten largest clonotypes hold approximately 12% of the sample. Material: CD4+ or CD8+ T cells sorted from blood, obtained in a trial of the OX40 agonist ivuxolimab. The receptors derive from an adult with an advanced solid tumor such as melanoma, head and neck, liver or kidney cancer.

The V call is TRBV30, the J call TRBJ2-3, with 8 bases fitting TRBD2. Unmatched junction bases numbered 7, after V lost 0 bases and J lost 2 bases. The germline CDR1 and CDR2 sequences are GTSNPN and SVGIG (reference sequence). The CDR3 contains 16 residues. CDR3 in amino acids: CAWSVGGGLFTDTQYF. The CDR3 DNA sequence: TGTGCCTGGAGTGTCGGGGGGGGCCTATTCACAGATACGCAGTATTTT.

This clone appeared a single time. The V gene is TRBV2, the J gene TRBJ2-5; a possible D gene is TRBD2 (6 bases). The DNA matches TRBJ2-7 better at its end, which makes the J call doubtful. CDR1 and CDR2 from the germline V gene are SNHLY and FYNNEI. This CDR3 is built from 14 residues. The CDR3 bases are TGTGCCAGCACCATGGGAGGCAACTCCTACGAGCAGTACTTC. Encoded protein: CASTMGGNSYEQYF.

This clone is a singleton in its sample. The J gene is TRBJ2-7, the V gene TRBV29-1; the D is unclear. The CDR3 consists of 13 residues. Germline lookup yields CDR1 SQVTM and CDR2 ANQGSEA. Trimming stripped 4 bases from V and 0 bases from J, with 10 bases between. The CDR3 coding sequence is TGCAGCGTTGTTCCTAGACGCTCCTACGAGCAGTACTTC. Translating it yields CSVVPRRSYEQYF.

This clone was seen only once. The rearrangement joins TRBV29-1 to TRBJ1-1; D remains ambiguous. Germline lookup yields CDR1 SQVTM and CDR2 ANQGSEA. The ends were cut back, 0 bases at V and 10 bases at J, with 15 bases in the middle. The CDR3 is made up of 13 amino acids. The CDR3 coding sequence is TGCAGCGTTGAAGATACAGTCAGAGGCGTAGCTTTCTTT. Its protein product is CSVEDTVRGVAFF.

This clone was observed a handful of times. The chain uses TRBV19 and TRBJ1-1; 7 positions agree with TRBD1. This CDR3 has 12 residues. In germline, CDR1 is LNHDA, CDR2 SQIVND (reference sequence). Germline trimming cut 9 bases from V and 1 base from J; bases unmatched to any gene: 2. The CDR3 sequence: CASGQANTEAFF. The DNA for the CDR3 is TGTGCCAGCGGACAGGCGAACACTGAAGCTTTCTTT. Full variable domain (missing parts from reference TRBV19 and TRBJ1-1): DGGITQSPKYLFRKEGQNVTLSCEQNLNHDAMYWYRQDPGQGLRLIYYSQIVNDFQKGDIAEGYSVSREKKESFPLTVTSAQKNPTAFYLCASGQANTEAFFGQGTRLTVV.

The chain recombines TRBV4-1 with TRBJ2-7; weak D call: TRBD1 (6 bases). V shed 6 bases and J shed 7 bases, with 16 bases lying between them. Germline CDR1 reads MGHRA; CDR2 reads YSYEKL. The CDR3 loop spans 13 amino acids. In DNA form, the CDR3 reads TGCGCCAGCAGTCTTACAGGGCTGGGTGAGCAGTACTTC. This sequence encodes CASSLTGLGEQYF.

The V call is TRBV9, the J call TRBJ1-1; 9 positions agree with TRBD1. V lost 4 bases, J lost 4 bases, and 11 bases stayed unmatched. The CDR3 length is 16 residues. Germline V CDR1 and CDR2: SGDLS, YYNGEE. CDR3 loop: CASSPEGDRAFTEAFF. The DNA of the CDR3 is TGTGCCAGCAGCCCAGAAGGGGACAGGGCGTTCACTGAAGCTTTCTTT.

CDR3 sequence reads: CASSIGVGSSEAFF. CDR3 sequence (DNA): TGTGCCAGTAGTATCGGGGTGGGCTCTTCTGAAGCTTTCTTT. J is TRBJ1-1 and V is TRBV19; no definite D call. Trimming stripped 3 bases from V and 6 bases from J, with 14 bases between. CDR1 is LNHDA, CDR2 SQIVND, per germline (reference sequence). The CDR3 spans 14 residues. Full variable domain (missing parts from reference TRBV19 and TRBJ1-1): DGGITQSPKYLFRKEGQNVTLSCEQNLNHDAMYWYRQDPGQGLRLIYYSQIVNDFQKGDIAEGYSVSREKKESFPLTVTSAQKNPTAFYLCASSIGVGSSEAFFGQGTRLTVV.

This chain joins TRBV5-4 and TRBJ2-7; D is possibly TRBD1 (6 bases). This CDR3 contains 18 residues. V was trimmed by 1 base and J by 2 bases, leaving 22 bases between them. Germline CDR1 and CDR2: SGHNT and YYREEE (reference sequence). In DNA form, the CDR3 reads TGTGCCAGCAGCTTGCCTGCCGCCTCCGGGACACGTCCCTACGAGCAGTACTTC. Protein: CASSLPAASGTRPYEQYF.

This clone came up once. This chain joins TRBV27 and TRBJ1-1; a weak D match, TRBD1 (5 bases). CDR3 size: 13 residues. V gave up 6 bases and J gave up 7 bases, with 15 bases separating them. CDR1 and CDR2 from the germline V gene are MNHEY and SMNVEV (reference sequence). CDR3 residues: CASRFQGLGEAFF. The CDR3 DNA reads TGTGCCAGCAGGTTCCAGGGTCTGGGTGAAGCTTTCTTT.

The chain links TRBV7-6 to TRBJ1-2, with unresolved D. Trimming removed 1 base at V and 3 bases at J, with 9 bases between. Per the germline V gene, CDR1 is SGHVS and CDR2 is FNYEAQ. The CDR3 consists of 14 residues. CDR3 nucleotide sequence: TGTGCCAGCAGCTTAGGGCCCGGGGACTATGGCTACACCTTC. Translating it yields CASSLGPGDYGYTF.

The chain uses TRBV4-1 and TRBJ2-3; 15 positions agree with TRBD2. The CDR3 loop spans 16 amino acids. V shed 4 bases and J 6 bases; nucleotides not matched to a gene: 5. Germline CDR1 and CDR2: MGHRA and YSYEKL. Here the CDR3 DNA reads TGCGCCAGCAGCCCTAGGACTAGCGGGGGGGTGGATACGCAGTATTTT. It encodes CASSPRTSGGVDTQYF.

The CDR3 region is CASSPPTGELFF. In DNA form, the CDR3 reads TGTGCCAGCAGCCCCCCAACCGGGGAGCTGTTTTTT. The rearrangement links TRBV7-3 to TRBJ2-2; D ambiguous. Germline CDR1 reads SGHTA; CDR2 reads FQGTGA. Trimming took 5 bases from V and 5 from J, leaving 6 bases between them. The CDR3 sequence is 12 residues long. The entire variable domain, with the rest obtained from reference TRBV7-3 and TRBJ2-2, is as follows: GAGVSQTPSNKVTEKGKYVELRCDPISGHTALYWYRQSLGQGPEFLIYFQGTGAADDSGLPNDRFFAVRPEGSVSTLKIQRTERGDSAVYLCASSPPTGELFFGEGSRLTVL.

V is TRBV10-3 and J is TRBJ2-1; TRBD2 might be the D (6 bases). The V gene lost 0 bases and the J gene lost 8 bases, with 23 bases spanning the gap. The CDR3 covers 18 residues. Germline V gives CDR1 ENHRY, CDR2 SYGVKD. The CDR3 bases are TGTGCCATCAGTGAGTCGACCCCGCCGCGGGGCCCCCCCCATGAGCAGTTCTTC. Amino acid sequence: CAISESTPPRGPPHEQFF.

The gene calls are TRBV10-3 and TRBJ1-5; D remains unclear. V was clipped by 3 bases and J by 3 bases, with 3 bases between them. Germline CDR1 and CDR2: ENHRY and SYGVKD. This CDR3 comprises 12 residues. The DNA for the CDR3 is TGTGCCATCAGTGAAGACAATCAGCCCCAGCATTTT. It encodes CAISEDNQPQHF.

The CDR3 DNA sequence: TGTGCCAGCAGCGTATACGACAGGGACGCCTATGGCTACACCTTC. This sequence encodes CASSVYDRDAYGYTF. This rearrangement joins TRBV9 to TRBJ1-2, with 7 bases fitting TRBD1. Unmatched junction bases numbered 7, after V lost 1 base and J lost 4 bases. The V gene's germline CDR1 is SGDLS and CDR2 YYNGEE. This CDR3 contains 15 residues.

This clone appeared a few times. This sequence joins TRBV19 and TRBJ2-1; TRBD2 matches 11 bases. V gave up 6 bases and J gave up 6 bases; unmatched junction bases: 7. Per germline, CDR1 LNHDA and CDR2 SQIVND (reference sequence). The CDR3 is 15 residues long. The CDR3: CASRPGTSGGNEQFF. In DNA form, the CDR3 reads TGTGCCAGTAGACCCGGGACTAGCGGTGGCAATGAGCAGTTCTTC.

The chain is built from TRBV11-2 and TRBJ2-7, with a weak D call TRBD2 (6 bases). CDR3 length: 14 amino acids. V lost 4 bases and J 4 bases, leaving 14 bases between the germline ends. Germline V gene lookup returns CDR1 SGHAT and CDR2 FQNNGV. The CDR3 is CASSSPGEVYEQYF. For the CDR3, the DNA is TGTGCCAGCAGCTCGCCGGGGGAGGTTTACGAGCAGTACTTC.

The chain combines TRBV19 with TRBJ1-1; D may be TRBD1 (6 bases). Trimming shortened V by 10 bases and J by 5 bases, and 23 bases separated the two germline ends. Germline-derived CDR1 and CDR2 are LNHDA and SQIVND (reference sequence). This CDR3 comprises 15 residues. CDR3 loop: CATSPGGSLGTEAFF. The CDR3 DNA follows: TGTGCCACCTCCCCTGGGGGCTCCCTGGGAACTGAAGCTTTCTTT.

This chain links TRBV27 with TRBJ2-5; 7 positions agree with TRBD1. The last part of the DNA fits TRBJ2-7 better; the J call may be wrong. CDR1 is MNHEY, CDR2 SMNVEV, per germline (reference sequence). The CDR3 length is 15 residues. The DNA for the CDR3 is TGTGCCAGCAGCCCCGAACAGGGGTCAACCTACGAGCAGTACTTC. Amino acids: CASSPEQGSTYEQYF.

The chain employs TRBV5-8 and TRBJ1-2; TRBD1 matches at 12 bases. The CDR3 covers 18 residues. Germline CDR1 is SGHTS and CDR2 is YDEGEE. The trim removed 1 base at V and 8 bases at J, leaving 15 bases unmatched. CDR3 in amino acids: CASSLRDRGRPLGDGYTF. The CDR3, as DNA: TGTGCCAGCAGCTTGAGGGACAGGGGGCGCCCGCTGGGAGACGGCTACACCTTC.

The chain recombines TRBV2 with TRBJ2-3; possibly TRBD2 for D (5 bases). The V end lost 6 bases, the J end lost 2 bases, and 15 bases lay between the germline ends. The length of the CDR3 is 15 residues. Germline assignment: CDR1 SNHLY and CDR2 FYNNEI. The CDR3 spells CASRSDFQHTDTQYF. CDR3 coding DNA: TGTGCCAGCAGATCGGACTTCCAGCACACAGATACGCAGTATTTT.

The chain has TRBV4-1 and TRBJ1-4, with D unresolved. Germline lookup yields CDR1 MGHRA and CDR2 YSYEKL. V lost 3 bases to trimming and J lost 12 bases, with 14 bases between them. CDR3 length: 13 amino acids. The DNA of the CDR3 is TGCGCCAGCAGCCACGGCCCGCGGCGGGAACTGTTTTTT. Amino acids: CASSHGPRRELFF.

The rearrangement uses TRBV5-1 and TRBJ1-1; D unclear. Germline loops: CDR1 SGHRS, CDR2 YFSETQ. The V and J ends lost 4 bases and 3 bases respectively, with 7 bases between them. The CDR3 has 12 amino acids. The CDR3 protein is CASSEGYTEAFF. Written as DNA, the CDR3 is TGCGCCAGCAGCGAGGGCTACACTGAAGCTTTCTTT.

This chain joins TRBV5-1 and TRBJ2-3; 8 nucleotides match TRBD2. From germline, CDR1 is SGHRS and CDR2 YFSETQ. The CDR3 length is 16 residues. J gave up 2 bases and V 0 bases, and 5 bases lay outside the gene matches. The CDR3 here is CASSLVGGGTTDTQYF. The CDR3 nucleotides are TGCGCCAGCAGCTTGGTCGGCGGGGGGACCACAGATACGCAGTATTTT. The variable domain in full, completed from reference TRBV5-1 and TRBJ2-3, reads KAGVTQTPRYLIKTRGQQVTLSCSPISGHRSVSWYQQTPGQGLQFLFEYFSETQRNKGNFPGRFSGRQFSNSRSEMNVSTLELGDSALYLCASSLVGGGTTDTQYFGPGTRLTVL.

This chain connects TRBV7-9 to TRBJ2-5; 9 positions agree with TRBD1. The CDR3 loop spans 13 amino acids. Germline CDR1 is SEHNR and CDR2 is FQNEAQ (reference sequence). Trimming at V came to 4 bases and at J to 6 bases, leaving 3 bases not matched to a gene. The DNA of the CDR3 is TGTGCCAGCAGCTACGGACAGGGGAAGACCCAGTACTTC. Amino acids: CASSYGQGKTQYF.

The chain recombines TRBV7-6 with TRBJ1-2; 9 nucleotides match TRBD1. V shed 4 bases and J 2 bases; nucleotides not matched to a gene: 2. The CDR3 is 14 amino acids. CDR1 SGHVS and CDR2 FNYEAQ come from the germline V gene. In DNA, the CDR3 is TGTGCCAGCAGCTCCGGGACAGGGAACTATGGCTACACCTTC. Its protein product is CASSSGTGNYGYTF.

This clone showed up just a few times. The gene calls are TRBV9 and TRBJ2-1; D is perhaps TRBD2 (6 bases). Germline lookup yields CDR1 SGDLS and CDR2 YYNGEE. The CDR3 has 15 amino acids. Trimming stripped 0 bases from V and 3 bases from J, with 10 bases between. The CDR3, as DNA: TGTGCCAGCAGCGTAGGTGCGGGGCACTACAATGAGCAGTTCTTC. Protein sequence: CASSVGAGHYNEQFF.

The rearrangement joins TRBV4-1 to TRBJ1-3; the match to TRBD1 covers 7 bases. Germline values: CDR1 MGHRA, CDR2 YSYEKL. V lost 4 bases to trimming and J lost 2 bases; unmatched junction nucleotides: 8. The CDR3 loop spans 16 amino acids. The CDR3 nucleotides are TGCGCCAGCAGCCCCACTACCGGGACAGCTGGAAACACCATATATTTT. It translates to CASSPTTGTAGNTIYF.

V gene TRBV7-2 combines with J gene TRBJ1-2; perhaps TRBD1 as D (6 bases). Germline V CDR1 and CDR2: SGHTA, FQGNSA. The ends were cut back, 3 bases at V and 6 bases at J, with 11 bases in the middle. CDR3 length equals 13 residues. Here the CDR3 DNA reads TGTGCCAGCAGCTTGGGGGCGGGGGATGGCTACACCTTC. Its protein is CASSLGAGDGYTF.

The chain carries TRBV4-1 and TRBJ1-3, with D unresolved. CDR1 and CDR2 from the germline V gene are MGHRA and YSYEKL. This CDR3 contains 16 residues. Trimming took off 0 bases at V and 0 bases at J, with 9 bases between the two ends. DNA of the CDR3: TGCGCCAGCAGCCAAGATCGGCGGGGCTCTGGAAACACCATATATTTT. Residues: CASSQDRRGSGNTIYF.

This sequence joins TRBV7-9 and TRBJ1-1; no definite D call. Per the germline V gene, CDR1 is SEHNR and CDR2 is FQNEAQ (reference sequence). Trimming removed 1 base from V and 1 base from J, with 10 bases in between. This CDR3 is 15 amino acids long. The CDR3 is CASSLVGQPNTEAFF. Here the CDR3 DNA reads TGTGCCAGCAGCTTAGTAGGTCAGCCGAACACTGAAGCTTTCTTT.